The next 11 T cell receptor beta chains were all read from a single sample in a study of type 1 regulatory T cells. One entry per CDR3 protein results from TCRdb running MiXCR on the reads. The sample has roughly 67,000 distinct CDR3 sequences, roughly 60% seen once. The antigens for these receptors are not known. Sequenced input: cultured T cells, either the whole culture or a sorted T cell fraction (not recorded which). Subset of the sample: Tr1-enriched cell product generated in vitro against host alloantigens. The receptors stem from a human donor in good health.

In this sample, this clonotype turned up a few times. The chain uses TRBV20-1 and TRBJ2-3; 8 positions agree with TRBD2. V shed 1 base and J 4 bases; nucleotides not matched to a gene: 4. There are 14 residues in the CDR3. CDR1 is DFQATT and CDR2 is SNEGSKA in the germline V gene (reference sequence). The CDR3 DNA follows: TGCAGTGCTAGAGCGGGAGGGCCGGCAGATACGCAGTATTTT. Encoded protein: CSARAGGPADTQYF.

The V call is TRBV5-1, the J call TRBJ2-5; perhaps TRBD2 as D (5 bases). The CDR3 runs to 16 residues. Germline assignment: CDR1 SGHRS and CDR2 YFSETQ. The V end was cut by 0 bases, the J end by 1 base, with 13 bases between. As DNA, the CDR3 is TGCGCCAGCAGCTTGGCGGCCCGACGGGGCCAAGAGACCCAGTACTTC. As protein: CASSLAARRGQETQYF.

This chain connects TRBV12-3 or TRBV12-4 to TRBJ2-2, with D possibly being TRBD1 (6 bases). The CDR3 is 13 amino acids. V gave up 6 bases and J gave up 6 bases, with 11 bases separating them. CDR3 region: CASRPSGAGELFF. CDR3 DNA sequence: TGTGCCAGCAGGCCTTCAGGGGCCGGGGAGCTGTTTTTT.

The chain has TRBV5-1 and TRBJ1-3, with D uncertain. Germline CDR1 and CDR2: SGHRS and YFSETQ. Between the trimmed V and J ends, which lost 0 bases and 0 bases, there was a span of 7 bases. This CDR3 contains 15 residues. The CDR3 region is CASSLDPYSGNTIYF. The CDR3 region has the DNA TGCGCCAGCAGCTTGGATCCATACTCTGGAAACACCATATATTTT.

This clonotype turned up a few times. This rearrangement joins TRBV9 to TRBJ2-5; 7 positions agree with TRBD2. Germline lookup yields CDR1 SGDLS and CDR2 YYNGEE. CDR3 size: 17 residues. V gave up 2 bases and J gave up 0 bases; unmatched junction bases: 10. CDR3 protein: CASSVGRVREHQETQYF. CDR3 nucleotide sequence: TGTGCCAGCAGCGTTGGCAGGGTGCGGGAGCACCAAGAGACCCAGTACTTC.

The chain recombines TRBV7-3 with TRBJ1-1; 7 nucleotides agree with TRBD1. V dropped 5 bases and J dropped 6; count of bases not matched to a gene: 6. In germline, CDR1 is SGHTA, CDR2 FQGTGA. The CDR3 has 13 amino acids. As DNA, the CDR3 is TGTGCCAGCAGCCAAGACAGGGACTCTGAAGCTTTCTTT. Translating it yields CASSQDRDSEAFF.

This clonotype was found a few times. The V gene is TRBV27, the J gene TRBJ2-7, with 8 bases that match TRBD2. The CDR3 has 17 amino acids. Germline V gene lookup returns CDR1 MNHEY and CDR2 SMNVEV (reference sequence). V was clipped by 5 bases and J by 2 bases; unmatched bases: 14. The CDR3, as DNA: TGTGCCAGCAGTAGATTCGGGCTAGCGGGCCCTACCTACGAGCAGTACTTC. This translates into CASSRFGLAGPTYEQYF.

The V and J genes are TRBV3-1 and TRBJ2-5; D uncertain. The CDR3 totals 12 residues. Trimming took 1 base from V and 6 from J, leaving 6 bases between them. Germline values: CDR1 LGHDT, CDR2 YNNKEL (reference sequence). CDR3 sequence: CASSQVRQTQYF. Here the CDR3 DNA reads TGTGCCAGCAGCCAAGTTCGCCAGACCCAGTACTTC.

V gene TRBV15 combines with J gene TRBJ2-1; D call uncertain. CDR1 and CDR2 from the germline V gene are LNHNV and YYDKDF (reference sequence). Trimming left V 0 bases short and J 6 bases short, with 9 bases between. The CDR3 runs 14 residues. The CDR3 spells CATSRDVGGNEQFF. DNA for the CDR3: TGTGCCACCAGCAGAGATGTGGGTGGCAATGAGCAGTTCTTC.

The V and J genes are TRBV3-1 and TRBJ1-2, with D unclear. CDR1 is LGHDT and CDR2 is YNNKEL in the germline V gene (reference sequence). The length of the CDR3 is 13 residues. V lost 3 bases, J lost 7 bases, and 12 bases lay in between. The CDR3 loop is CASSQARTLGYTF. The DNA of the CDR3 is TGTGCCAGCAGCCAGGCGAGGACCCTTGGCTACACCTTC.

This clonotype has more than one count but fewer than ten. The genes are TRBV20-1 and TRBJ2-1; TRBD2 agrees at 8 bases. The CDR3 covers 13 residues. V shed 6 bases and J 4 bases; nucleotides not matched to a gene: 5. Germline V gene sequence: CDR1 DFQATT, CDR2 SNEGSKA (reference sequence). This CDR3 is CSASGGTYNEQFF. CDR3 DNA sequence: TGCAGTGCCAGCGGGGGAACTTACAATGAGCAGTTCTTC.